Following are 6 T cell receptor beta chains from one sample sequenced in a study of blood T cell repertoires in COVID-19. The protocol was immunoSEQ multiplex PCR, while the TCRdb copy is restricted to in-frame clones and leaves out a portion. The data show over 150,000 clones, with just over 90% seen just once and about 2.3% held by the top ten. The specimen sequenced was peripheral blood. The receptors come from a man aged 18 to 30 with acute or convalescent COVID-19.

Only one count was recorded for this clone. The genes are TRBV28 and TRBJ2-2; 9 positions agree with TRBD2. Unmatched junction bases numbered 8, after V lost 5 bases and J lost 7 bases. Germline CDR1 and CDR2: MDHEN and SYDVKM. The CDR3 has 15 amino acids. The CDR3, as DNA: TGTGCCAGCAGTGCCGCGGGGGGGCGAAACGGGGAGCTGTTTTTT. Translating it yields CASSAAGGRNGELFF.

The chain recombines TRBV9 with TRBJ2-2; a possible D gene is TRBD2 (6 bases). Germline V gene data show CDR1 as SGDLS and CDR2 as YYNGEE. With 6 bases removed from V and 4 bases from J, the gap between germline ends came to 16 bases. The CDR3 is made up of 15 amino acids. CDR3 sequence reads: CASTLEGLPTGELFF. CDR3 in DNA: TGTGCCAGCACCCTCGAAGGACTACCCACCGGGGAGCTGTTTTTT.

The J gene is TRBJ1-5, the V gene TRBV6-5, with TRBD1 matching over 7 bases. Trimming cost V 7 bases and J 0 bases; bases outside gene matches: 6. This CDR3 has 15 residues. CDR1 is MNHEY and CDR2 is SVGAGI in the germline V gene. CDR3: CASKQGVGSNQPQHF. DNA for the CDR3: TGTGCCAGCAAGCAGGGGGTTGGTAGCAATCAGCCCCAGCATTTT.

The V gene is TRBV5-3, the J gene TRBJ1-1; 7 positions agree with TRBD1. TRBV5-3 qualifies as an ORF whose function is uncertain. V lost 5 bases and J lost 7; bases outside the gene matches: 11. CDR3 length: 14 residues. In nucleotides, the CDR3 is TGTGCCAGAAGGCTGAACAGGGGCTCCCTTGAAGCTTTCTTT. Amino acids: CARRLNRGSLEAFF.

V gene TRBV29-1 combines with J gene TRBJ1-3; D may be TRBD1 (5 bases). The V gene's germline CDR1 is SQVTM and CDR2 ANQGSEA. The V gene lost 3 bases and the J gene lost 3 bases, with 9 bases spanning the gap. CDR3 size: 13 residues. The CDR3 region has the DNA TGCAGCGTTGATGTGGGACTTGGAAACACCATATATTTT. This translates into CSVDVGLGNTIYF.

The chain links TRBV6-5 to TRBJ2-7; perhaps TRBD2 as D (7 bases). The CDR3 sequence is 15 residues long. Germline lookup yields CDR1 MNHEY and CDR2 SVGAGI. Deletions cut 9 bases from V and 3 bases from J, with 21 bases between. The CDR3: CASCRGARGNYEQYF. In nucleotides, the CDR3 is TGTGCCAGTTGCCGGGGGGCGCGAGGGAACTACGAGCAGTACTTC.